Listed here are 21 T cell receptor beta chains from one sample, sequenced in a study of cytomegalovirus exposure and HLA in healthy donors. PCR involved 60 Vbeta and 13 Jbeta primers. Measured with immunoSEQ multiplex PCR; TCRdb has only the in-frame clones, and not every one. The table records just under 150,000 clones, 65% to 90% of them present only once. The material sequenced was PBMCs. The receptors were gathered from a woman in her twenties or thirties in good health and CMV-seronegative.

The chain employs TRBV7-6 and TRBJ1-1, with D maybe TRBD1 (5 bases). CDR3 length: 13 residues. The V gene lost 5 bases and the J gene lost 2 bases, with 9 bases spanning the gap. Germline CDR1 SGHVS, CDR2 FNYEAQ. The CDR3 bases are TGTGCCAGCAGCGAGACAGTAAACACTGAAGCTTTCTTT. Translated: CASSETVNTEAFF.

The CDR3 coding sequence is TGTGCCAGCAGTTCTAATCCGGGACAGGGGGAAGGCTACACCTTC. It is translated as CASSSNPGQGEGYTF. The chain joins TRBV28 to TRBJ1-2; 11 bases fit TRBD1. The CDR3 consists of 15 residues. V dropped 4 bases and J dropped 8; count of bases not matched to a gene: 9. CDR1 MDHEN and CDR2 SYDVKM come from the germline V gene.

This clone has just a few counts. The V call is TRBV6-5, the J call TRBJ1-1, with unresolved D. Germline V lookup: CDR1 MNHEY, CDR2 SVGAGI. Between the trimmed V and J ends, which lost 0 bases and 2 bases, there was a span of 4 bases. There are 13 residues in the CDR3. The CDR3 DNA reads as TGTGCCAGCAGTTACTCTAGCAACACTGAAGCTTTCTTT. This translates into CASSYSSNTEAFF.

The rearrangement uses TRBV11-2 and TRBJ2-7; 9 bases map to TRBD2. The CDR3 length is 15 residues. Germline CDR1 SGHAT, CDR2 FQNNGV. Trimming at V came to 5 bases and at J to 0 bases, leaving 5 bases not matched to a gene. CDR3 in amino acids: CASSVSGGPSYEQYF. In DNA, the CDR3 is TGTGCCAGCAGCGTCAGCGGGGGGCCCTCCTACGAGCAGTACTTC.

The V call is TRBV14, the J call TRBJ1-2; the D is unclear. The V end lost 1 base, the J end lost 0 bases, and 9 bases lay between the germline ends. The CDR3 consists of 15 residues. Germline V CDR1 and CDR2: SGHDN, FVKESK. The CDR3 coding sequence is TGTGCCAGCAGCCAAGGTTATCCAGCTAACTATGGCTACACCTTC. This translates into CASSQGYPANYGYTF.

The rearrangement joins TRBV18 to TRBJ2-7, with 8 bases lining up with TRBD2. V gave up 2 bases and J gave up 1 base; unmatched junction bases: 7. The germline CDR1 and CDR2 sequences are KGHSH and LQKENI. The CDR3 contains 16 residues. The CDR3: CASSPIGTRVSYEQYF. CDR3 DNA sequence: TGTGCCAGCTCACCAATAGGGACTAGGGTTTCCTACGAGCAGTACTTC.

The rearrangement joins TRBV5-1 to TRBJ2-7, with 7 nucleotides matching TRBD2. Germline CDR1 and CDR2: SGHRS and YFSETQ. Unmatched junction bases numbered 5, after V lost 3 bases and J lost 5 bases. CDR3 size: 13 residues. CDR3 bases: TGCGCCAGCAGCTACCTGGGAGGGGACGAGCAGTACTTC. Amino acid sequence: CASSYLGGDEQYF.

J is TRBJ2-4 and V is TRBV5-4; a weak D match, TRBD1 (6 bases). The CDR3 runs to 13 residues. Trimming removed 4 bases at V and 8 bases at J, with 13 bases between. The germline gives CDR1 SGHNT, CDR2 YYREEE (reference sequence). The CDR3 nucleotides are TGTGCCAGCAGCGCGACAGGTGGCGACATTCAGTACTTC. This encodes CASSATGGDIQYF.

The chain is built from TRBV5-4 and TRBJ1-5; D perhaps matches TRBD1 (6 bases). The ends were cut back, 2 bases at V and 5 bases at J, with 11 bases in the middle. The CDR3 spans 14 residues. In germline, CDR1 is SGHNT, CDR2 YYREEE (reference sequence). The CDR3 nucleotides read TGTGCCAGCAGCTTAGGGGGTACGGATCAGCCCCAGCATTTT. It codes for CASSLGGTDQPQHF.

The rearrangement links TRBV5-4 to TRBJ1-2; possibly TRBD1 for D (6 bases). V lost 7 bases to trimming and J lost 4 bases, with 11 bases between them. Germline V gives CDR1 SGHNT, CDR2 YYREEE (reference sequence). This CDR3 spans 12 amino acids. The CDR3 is CASGGSVYGYTF. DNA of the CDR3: TGTGCCAGCGGGGGCAGCGTCTATGGCTACACCTTC.

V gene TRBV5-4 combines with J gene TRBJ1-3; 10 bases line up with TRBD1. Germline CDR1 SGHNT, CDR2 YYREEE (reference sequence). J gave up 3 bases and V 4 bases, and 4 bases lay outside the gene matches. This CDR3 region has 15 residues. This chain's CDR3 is CASSSDRGLGNTIYF. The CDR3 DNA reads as TGTGCCAGCAGCAGCGACAGGGGGCTTGGAAACACCATATATTTT.

CDR3 bases: TGTGCCAGCAGCTTGTCACAAACCTACGAGCAGTACTTC. This translates into CASSLSQTYEQYF. The chain has TRBV5-4 and TRBJ2-7; D not certain. Germline values: CDR1 SGHNT, CDR2 YYREEE (reference sequence). The CDR3 is made up of 13 amino acids. The V and J ends lost 1 base and 2 bases respectively, with 7 bases between them.

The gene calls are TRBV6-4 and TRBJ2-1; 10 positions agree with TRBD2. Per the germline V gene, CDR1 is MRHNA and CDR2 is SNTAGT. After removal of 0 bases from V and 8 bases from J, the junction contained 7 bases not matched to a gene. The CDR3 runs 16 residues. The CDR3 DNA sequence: TGTGCCAGCAGTGACTCGGGGTCTAGCGGGAGTGATGAGCAGTTCTTC. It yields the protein CASSDSGSSGSDEQFF.

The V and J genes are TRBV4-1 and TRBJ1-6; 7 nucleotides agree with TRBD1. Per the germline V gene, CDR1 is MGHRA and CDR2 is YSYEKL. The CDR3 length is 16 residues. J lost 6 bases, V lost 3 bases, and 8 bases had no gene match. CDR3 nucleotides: TGCGCCAGCAGCCAGCCTCCGGGACAGATTAATTCACCCCTCCACTTT. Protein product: CASSQPPGQINSPLHF.

CDR3 loop: CASSFEENYGYTF. CDR3 sequence (DNA): TGTGCCAGCAGTTTTGAGGAAAACTATGGCTACACCTTC. This chain connects TRBV28 to TRBJ1-2; no clear D gene. CDR3 length equals 13 residues. V was pared by 3 bases and J by 2 bases, with 7 bases between. CDR1 is MDHEN and CDR2 is SYDVKM in the germline V gene.

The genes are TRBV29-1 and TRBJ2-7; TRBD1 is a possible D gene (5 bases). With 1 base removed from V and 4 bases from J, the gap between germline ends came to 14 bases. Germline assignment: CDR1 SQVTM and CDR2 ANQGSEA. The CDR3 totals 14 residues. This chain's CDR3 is CSVEVGRATYEQYF. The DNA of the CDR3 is TGCAGCGTTGAAGTGGGCAGGGCAACTTACGAGCAGTACTTC.

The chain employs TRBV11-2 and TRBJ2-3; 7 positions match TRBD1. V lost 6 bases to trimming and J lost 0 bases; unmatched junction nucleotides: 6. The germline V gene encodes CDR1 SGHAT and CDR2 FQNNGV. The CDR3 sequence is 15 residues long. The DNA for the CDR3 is TGTGCCAGCAGGCGGAGAGGGGGCAGCACAGATACGCAGTATTTT. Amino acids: CASRRRGGSTDTQYF. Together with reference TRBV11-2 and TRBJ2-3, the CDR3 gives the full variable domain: EAGVAQSPRYKIIEKRQSVAFWCNPISGHATLYWYQQILGQGPKLLIQFQNNGVVDDSQLPKDRFSAERLKGVDSTLKIQPAKLEDSAVYLCASRRRGGSTDTQYFGPGTRLTVL.

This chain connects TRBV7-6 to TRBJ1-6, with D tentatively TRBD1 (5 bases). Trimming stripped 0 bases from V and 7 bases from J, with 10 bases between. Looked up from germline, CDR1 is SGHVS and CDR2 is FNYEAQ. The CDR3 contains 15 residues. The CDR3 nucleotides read TGTGCCAGCAGCTTAGCTAGGGGTGCGAATTCACCCCTCCACTTT. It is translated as CASSLARGANSPLHF.

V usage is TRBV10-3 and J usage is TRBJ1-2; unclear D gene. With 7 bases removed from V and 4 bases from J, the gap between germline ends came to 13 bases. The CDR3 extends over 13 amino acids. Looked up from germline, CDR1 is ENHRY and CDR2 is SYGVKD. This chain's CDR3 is CAITERGSYGYTF. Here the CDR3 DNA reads TGTGCCATCACCGAGCGGGGTAGCTATGGCTACACCTTC.

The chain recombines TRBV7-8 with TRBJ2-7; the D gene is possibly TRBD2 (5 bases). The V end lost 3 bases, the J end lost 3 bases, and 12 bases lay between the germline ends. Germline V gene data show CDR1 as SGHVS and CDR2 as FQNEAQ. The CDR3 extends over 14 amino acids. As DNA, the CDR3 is TGTGCCAGCAGCTTGCAAAGACTATACTACGAGCAGTACTTC. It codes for CASSLQRLYYEQYF.

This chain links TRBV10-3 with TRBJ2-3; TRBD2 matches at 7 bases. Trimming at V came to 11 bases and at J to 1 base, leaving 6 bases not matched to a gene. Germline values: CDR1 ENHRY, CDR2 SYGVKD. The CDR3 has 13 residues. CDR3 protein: CAQAGTGTDTQYF. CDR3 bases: TGTGCCCAAGCGGGGACGGGCACAGATACGCAGTATTTT.